This T cell receptor beta chain derives from a study of blood T cell repertoires in COVID-19. Overall study context: Italy, Spain and the United States were the sources of the convalescent and acute COVID-19 samples. PBMCs, B-cell-depleted T cells, or T cells were the source of the cDNA or gDNA that made up the material.

Authors' methods: Estimated nucleated cell counts came from reference gene primer amplification. Measured with immunoSEQ multiplex PCR; TCRdb has only the in-frame clones, and not every one. The V and J calls and clone size are taken from that table; D and trimming were inferred from the DNA. This sample has over 110,000 clones, with 79% found just once. The V end was cut by 7 bases, the J end by 3 bases, with 18 bases between. The CDR3 sequence is 15 residues long. Germline V gives CDR1 LNHDA, CDR2 SQIVND (reference sequence). Sequencing was performed on peripheral blood. This chain links TRBV19 with TRBJ1-2, with D possibly being TRBD1 (6 bases). The origin of this receptor is a man in his sixties with acute or convalescent COVID-19. The chain's CDR3 is CASTTHRDTHYGYTF. The CDR3 DNA reads TGTGCCAGTACCACCCACCGGGACACCCACTATGGCTACACCTTC.